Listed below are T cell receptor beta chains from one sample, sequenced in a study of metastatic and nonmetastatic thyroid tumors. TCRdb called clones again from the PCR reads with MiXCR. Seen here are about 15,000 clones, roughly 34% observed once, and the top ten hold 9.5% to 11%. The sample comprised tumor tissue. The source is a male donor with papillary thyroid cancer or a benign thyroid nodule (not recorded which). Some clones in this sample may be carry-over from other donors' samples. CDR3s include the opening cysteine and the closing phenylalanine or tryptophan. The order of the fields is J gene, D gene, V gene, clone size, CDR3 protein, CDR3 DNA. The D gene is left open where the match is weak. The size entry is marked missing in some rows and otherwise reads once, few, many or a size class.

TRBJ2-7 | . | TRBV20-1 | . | CSARKWSGERVEQYF | TGCAGTGCTAGAAAATGGTCAGGGGAAAGGGTCGAGCAGTACTTC
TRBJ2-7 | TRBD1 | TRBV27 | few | CASSESGDRVVQYF | TGTGCCAGCAGTGAGTCCGGGGACAGGGTAGTGCAGTACTTC
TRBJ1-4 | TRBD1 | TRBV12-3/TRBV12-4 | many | CASSRTYGTGNEKLFF | TGTGCCAGCAGCCGTACCTACGGGACAGGTAATGAAAAACTGTTTTTT
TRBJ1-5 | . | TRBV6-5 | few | CASSYSASANQPQHF | TGTGCCAGCAGTTACTCGGCCTCGGCCAATCAGCCCCAGCATTTT
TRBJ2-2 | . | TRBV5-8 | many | CASSPLRLSNTGELFF | TGTGCCAGCAGTCCGTTGCGCCTTTCAAACACCGGGGAGCTGTTTTTT
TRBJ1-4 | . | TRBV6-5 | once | CSSSSERVHLDNEKLFF | TGTTCCAGCAGTTCCGAGAGGGTACACCTGGATAATGAAAAACTGTTTTTT
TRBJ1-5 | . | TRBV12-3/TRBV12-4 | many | CASSKYGGWRDSNQPQHF | TGTGCCAGCAGTAAATATGGCGGGTGGAGAGATAGTAATCAGCCCCAGCATTTT
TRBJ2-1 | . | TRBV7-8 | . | CASSQVHRRNEQFF | TGTGCCAGCAGCCAGGTCCATCGGCGGAATGAGCAGTTCTTC
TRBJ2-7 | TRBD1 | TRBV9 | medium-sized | CASSGQGAYEQYF | TGTGCCAGCAGTGGACAGGGAGCCTACGAGCAGTACTTC
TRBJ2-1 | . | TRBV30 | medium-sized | CAWSGGPTPSF | TGTGCCTGGAGCGGCGGGCCTACCCCAAGCTTC
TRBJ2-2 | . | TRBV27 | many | CASSYQGPRHGELFF | TGTGCCAGCAGTTATCAGGGACCCCGACACGGGGAGCTGTTTTTT
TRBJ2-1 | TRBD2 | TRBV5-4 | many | CASSLFSSGSRNEQFF | TGTGCCAGCAGCTTGTTTTCTAGCGGGAGTAGGAATGAGCAGTTCTTC
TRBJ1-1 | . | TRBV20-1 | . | CSAPPPAVIMNTEAFF | TGCAGTGCTCCCCCCCCCGCAGTTATCATGAACACTGAAGCTTTCTTT
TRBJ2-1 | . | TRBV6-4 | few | CASSAGTNNEQFF | TGTGCCAGCAGTGCCGGGACAAACAATGAGCAGTTCTTC
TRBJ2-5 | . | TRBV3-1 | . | CASSQAGHRQETQYF | TGTGCCAGCAGCCAAGCAGGACATCGCCAAGAGACCCAGTACTTC
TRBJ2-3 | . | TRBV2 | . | CDSTEDRGRTDTQYF | TGTGACAGCACCGAAGATAGGGGTAGGACAGATACGCAGTATTTT
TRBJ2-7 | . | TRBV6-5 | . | CASSYTGSGWGSYEHYF | TGTGCCAGCAGTTACACCGGAAGCGGGTGGGGCTCCTACGAGCATTACTTC
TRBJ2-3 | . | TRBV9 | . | CASSVVGTSTDTQYF | TGTGCCAGCAGCGTAGTAGGGACTAGCACAGATACGCAGTATTTT
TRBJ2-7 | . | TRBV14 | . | CASSSGMFSYEQYF | TGTGCCAGCAGCTCCGGGATGTTCTCCTACGAGCAGTACTTC
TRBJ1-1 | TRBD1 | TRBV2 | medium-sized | CASSLQGQNTEAFF | TGTGCCAGCAGTTTACAGGGGCAGAACACTGAAGCTTTCTTT
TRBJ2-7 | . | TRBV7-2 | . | CASSSDLNYEQYF | TGTGCCAGCAGCTCGGACCTCAACTACGAGCAGTACTTC
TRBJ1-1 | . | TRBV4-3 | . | CASSQRGLNTEAFF | TGCGCCAGCAGCCAAAGGGGACTGAACACTGAAGCTTTCTTT
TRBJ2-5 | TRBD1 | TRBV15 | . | CATSGGTGRETQYF | TGTGCCACCAGCGGCGGGACAGGGAGAGAGACCCAGTACTTC
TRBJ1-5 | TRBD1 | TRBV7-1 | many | CASSSGTGTGTIVDHQPQHF | TGTGCCAGCAGCTCAGGCACCGGGACAGGGACCATCGTGGACCATCAGCCCCAGCATTTT
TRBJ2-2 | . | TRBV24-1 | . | CATSDLRDTGELFF | TGTGCCACCAGTGATTTGAGGGACACCGGGGAGCTGTTTTTT
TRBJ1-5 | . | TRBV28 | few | CASSSQLDQPQHF | TGTGCCAGCAGTTCACAGTTAGATCAGCCCCAGCATTTT
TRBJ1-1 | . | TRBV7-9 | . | CASSSGGEAFF | TGTGCCAGCAGCTCGGGCGGTGAAGCTTTCTTT
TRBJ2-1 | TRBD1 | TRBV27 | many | CASSLQGAKLYNEQFF | TGTGCCAGCAGTTTACAGGGGGCCAAACTCTACAATGAGCAGTTCTTC